This T cell receptor beta chain stems from a study of breast tumors, draining lymph nodes, adjacent tissues. With respect to this clonotype: Mismatch with germline at one junction end may stem from a read error.

TCRdb reprocessed the multiplex PCR reads via MiXCR and lists one record per CDR3 protein. The data contain nearly 200,000 distinct CDR3 sequences, 31% of them singletons. The germline CDR1 and CDR2 sequences are KGHSH and LQKENI. CDR3 length: 15 residues. Samples came from axillary lymph nodes draining the breast cancer. Sequenced sample: axillary lymph node tissue. The chain is built from TRBV18 and TRBJ2-1; perhaps TRBD1 as D (5 bases). This clonotype originated in a female donor with breast cancer. Some clones in this sample may be carry-over from other donors' samples. CDR3 coding DNA: TGTGCCAGCTCACCAATTCCGGACAACGACAATGAGCAGTCCTTC. This codes for CASSPIPDNDNEQSF. The whole variable domain, remainder taken from reference TRBV18 and TRBJ2-1, is NAGVMQNPRHLVRRRGQEARLRCSPMKGHSHVYWYRQLPEEGLKFMVYLQKENIIDESGMPKERFSAEFPKEGPSILRIQQVVRGDSAAYFCASSPIPDNDNEQSFGPGTRLTVL.